This T cell receptor (beta chain) stems from a study of blood T cell repertoires in COVID-19. Study-wide context: The United States, Italy and Spain provided the acute and convalescent COVID-19 samples.

Authors' analysis steps: Amplification of reference gene primers was used by the study to estimate nucleated cell counts. The data were produced by immunoSEQ multiplex PCR, yet TCRdb's version contains in-frame clones alone and is incomplete. From that table come the V and J calls and clone size; the DNA was used to work out D and trimming. The table shows about 73,000 clones, with 77% occurring only once. The germline gives CDR1 MRHNA, CDR2 SNTAGT. V trimming: 5 bases; J trimming: 2 bases; junction bases outside the gene matches: 2. This CDR3 contains 15 residues. V usage is TRBV6-4 and J usage is TRBJ2-1; 11 bases match TRBD2. The clonotype originates from a man in his 70s with COVID-19, enrolled during active disease. Sequenced: peripheral blood. The DNA for the CDR3 is TGTGCCAGCAGTCTAGCGGGAGGCACCTACAATGAGCAGTTCTTC. It is translated as CASSLAGGTYNEQFF.